These T cell receptor beta chains were read from a single sample in a study of blood T cell repertoires in COVID-19. Clones were sequenced by immunoSEQ multiplex PCR, and TCRdb holds only the in-frame ones, with some missing. The sample yields 220,000 or so clones, about four fifths seen once. Sequences were obtained from peripheral blood. These receptor sequences come from a woman in her thirties who had recovered from COVID-19. CDR3s include the opening cysteine and the closing phenylalanine or tryptophan. The D gene is left open where the match is weak. Where a row states a size, it is once, few, many or the class of an expanded clone; other rows omit it.

j_gene: TRBJ2-1; d_gene: -; v_gene: TRBV28; abundance: few; len: 15; CDR3aa: CASSLYRLVGNEQFF; CDR3nt: TGTGCCAGCAGTTTATATCGGCTAGTTGGCAATGAGCAGTTCTTC
j_gene: TRBJ1-6; d_gene: -; v_gene: TRBV28; abundance: many; len: 15; CDR3aa: CASSPGETSSSPLHF; CDR3nt: TGTGCCAGCAGTCCGGGGGAGACCTCTTCTTCACCCCTCCACTTT
j_gene: TRBJ2-2; d_gene: TRBD1; v_gene: TRBV24-1; abundance: few; len: 18; CDR3aa: CATSDLTGGRDSTGELFF; CDR3nt: TGTGCCACCAGTGATCTGACAGGGGGCAGGGATAGCACCGGGGAGCTGTTTTTT
j_gene: TRBJ2-7; d_gene: TRBD2; v_gene: TRBV6-5; abundance: once; len: 14; CDR3aa: CASSSTSGPLEQYF; CDR3nt: TGTGCCAGCAGTTCTACTAGCGGCCCTTTGGAGCAGTACTTC
j_gene: TRBJ2-1; d_gene: -; v_gene: TRBV19; abundance: -; len: 13; CDR3aa: CASSNRGGDEQFF; CDR3nt: TGTGCCAGTAGTAACAGGGGGGGCGATGAGCAGTTCTTC
j_gene: TRBJ1-1; d_gene: TRBD1; v_gene: TRBV28; abundance: -; len: 13; CDR3aa: CASIKGQGHSHFF; CDR3nt: TGTGCCAGCATTAAAGGACAGGGCCATTCCCATTTCTTT
j_gene: TRBJ2-1; d_gene: -; v_gene: TRBV30; abundance: -; len: 13; CDR3aa: CAWSVQTYNEQFF; CDR3nt: TGTGCCTGGAGTGTACAGACCTACAATGAGCAGTTCTTC
j_gene: TRBJ2-5; d_gene: -; v_gene: TRBV5-1; abundance: -; len: 12; CDR3aa: CASSSQQETQYF; CDR3nt: TGCGCCAGCAGCTCCCAACAGGAGACCCAGTACTTC
j_gene: TRBJ2-3; d_gene: TRBD2; v_gene: TRBV14; abundance: -; len: 18; CDR3aa: CASSPPGGTSGGTDTQYF; CDR3nt: TGTGCCAGCAGCCCTCCTGGGGGAACTAGCGGGGGCACAGATACGCAGTATTTT
j_gene: TRBJ2-7; d_gene: -; v_gene: TRBV20-1; abundance: few; len: 11; CDR3aa: CSVPGGPEQYF; CDR3nt: TGCAGTGTCCCTGGAGGGCCCGAGCAGTACTTC
j_gene: TRBJ1-1; d_gene: TRBD1; v_gene: TRBV18; abundance: -; len: 16; CDR3aa: CASSPYYRGLGTEAFF; CDR3nt: TGTGCCAGCTCACCCTATTACAGGGGTCTGGGCACTGAAGCTTTCTTT
j_gene: TRBJ2-7; d_gene: TRBD1; v_gene: TRBV5-6; abundance: -; len: 14; CDR3aa: CASSAPQGAAEQYF; CDR3nt: TGTGCCAGCAGCGCCCCACAGGGGGCGGCCGAGCAGTACTTC
j_gene: TRBJ1-5; d_gene: TRBD1; v_gene: TRBV6-5; abundance: -; len: 13; CDR3aa: CASRTGSHQPQHF; CDR3nt: TGTGCCAGCAGGACAGGGTCCCATCAGCCCCAGCATTTT
j_gene: TRBJ1-2; d_gene: TRBD1; v_gene: TRBV7-9; abundance: -; len: 12; CDR3aa: CASSWTGDGYTF; CDR3nt: TGTGCCAGCAGTTGGACAGGGGATGGCTACACCTTC
j_gene: TRBJ2-1; d_gene: TRBD1; v_gene: TRBV27; abundance: -; len: 15; CDR3aa: CASSFQGASYNEQFF; CDR3nt: TGTGCCAGCAGTTTCCAGGGGGCCTCCTACAATGAGCAGTTCTTC
j_gene: TRBJ2-2; d_gene: TRBD1; v_gene: TRBV25-1; abundance: many; len: 17; CDR3aa: CASSDPLATGWNGELFF; CDR3nt: TGTGCCAGCAGTGACCCGCTCGCGACAGGGTGGAACGGGGAGCTGTTTTTT
j_gene: TRBJ2-1; d_gene: TRBD2; v_gene: TRBV4-1; abundance: once; len: 16; CDR3aa: CASSQLAGGLVNEQFF; CDR3nt: TGCGCCAGCAGCCAACTAGCGGGAGGGCTTGTGAATGAGCAGTTCTTC
j_gene: TRBJ2-1; d_gene: -; v_gene: TRBV5-3; abundance: -; len: 15; CDR3aa: CARSLGIRTSYEQFF; CDR3nt: TGTGCCAGAAGCTTGGGAATACGGACATCATATGAGCAGTTCTTC
j_gene: TRBJ1-3; d_gene: -; v_gene: TRBV6-5; abundance: many; len: 14; CDR3aa: CASSSEGFGNTIYF; CDR3nt: TGTGCCAGCAGCAGCGAAGGATTTGGAAACACCATATATTTT
j_gene: TRBJ1-6; d_gene: -; v_gene: TRBV4-1; abundance: few; len: 14; CDR3aa: CASSQDREGSPLHF; CDR3nt: TGCGCCAGCAGCCAAGACCGGGAGGGGTCACCCCTCCACTTT
j_gene: TRBJ1-4; d_gene: -; v_gene: TRBV5-1; abundance: few; len: 14; CDR3aa: CASSLDSYNEKLFF; CDR3nt: TGCGCCAGCAGCTTGGACAGCTATAATGAAAAACTGTTTTTT
j_gene: TRBJ2-7; d_gene: TRBD1; v_gene: TRBV10-2; abundance: -; len: 14; CDR3aa: CASSLGGAYGEQYF; CDR3nt: TGCGCCAGCAGCTTAGGGGGCGCGTACGGCGAGCAGTACTTC
j_gene: TRBJ2-3; d_gene: -; v_gene: TRBV12-3/TRBV12-4; abundance: once; len: 12; CDR3aa: CASKLGADTQYF; CDR3nt: TGTGCCAGCAAATTAGGGGCAGATACGCAGTATTTT
j_gene: TRBJ1-1; d_gene: -; v_gene: TRBV25-1; abundance: once; len: 13; CDR3aa: CASSEFKNTEAFF; CDR3nt: TGTGCCAGCAGTGAATTTAAGAACACTGAAGCTTTCTTT
j_gene: TRBJ2-7; d_gene: TRBD1; v_gene: TRBV7-9; abundance: -; len: 14; CDR3aa: CASSRQGPTYEQYF; CDR3nt: TGTGCCAGCAGTAGACAGGGGCCAACCTACGAGCAGTACTTC
j_gene: TRBJ2-1; d_gene: -; v_gene: TRBV19; abundance: -; len: 14; CDR3aa: CASSIGSQRNEQFF; CDR3nt: TGTGCCAGTAGTATCGGCTCCCAGCGCAATGAGCAGTTCTTC
j_gene: TRBJ2-1; d_gene: TRBD2; v_gene: TRBV5-4; abundance: -; len: 15; CDR3aa: CASSWVAGGGNEQFF; CDR3nt: TGTGCCAGCAGCTGGGTAGCGGGAGGAGGGAATGAGCAGTTCTTC
j_gene: TRBJ1-1; d_gene: TRBD1; v_gene: TRBV6-5; abundance: once; len: 15; CDR3aa: CASRWQGAANTEAFF; CDR3nt: TGTGCCAGCAGGTGGCAGGGGGCTGCCAACACTGAAGCTTTCTTT
j_gene: TRBJ1-2; d_gene: TRBD1; v_gene: TRBV18; abundance: -; len: 15; CDR3aa: CASSKGRTGRGGYTF; CDR3nt: TGTGCCAGCTCAAAAGGCAGGACAGGGCGAGGGGGCTACACCTTC
j_gene: TRBJ2-7; d_gene: TRBD1; v_gene: TRBV24-1; abundance: -; len: 13; CDR3aa: CATSTGQSYEQYF; CDR3nt: TGTGCCACCAGTACGGGACAGTCCTACGAGCAGTACTTC
j_gene: TRBJ1-1; d_gene: TRBD1; v_gene: TRBV5-1; abundance: -; len: 15; CDR3aa: CASRSLRGENTEAFF; CDR3nt: TGCGCCAGCAGGTCGCTCAGGGGGGAGAACACTGAAGCTTTCTTT
j_gene: TRBJ2-5; d_gene: TRBD1; v_gene: TRBV7-3; abundance: -; len: 18; CDR3aa: CASSLKPPRTGGGQTQYF; CDR3nt: TGTGCCAGCAGCTTAAAACCCCCGAGGACAGGGGGAGGGCAGACCCAGTACTTC
j_gene: TRBJ2-7; d_gene: TRBD1; v_gene: TRBV30; abundance: once; len: 13; CDR3aa: CACWDRVGYEQYF; CDR3nt: TGTGCCTGCTGGGACAGGGTTGGTTACGAGCAGTACTTC
j_gene: TRBJ2-7; d_gene: -; v_gene: TRBV28; abundance: -; len: 14; CDR3aa: CASSSIQGSYEQYF; CDR3nt: TGTGCCAGCAGTTCCATCCAGGGCTCCTACGAGCAGTACTTT
j_gene: TRBJ2-1; d_gene: TRBD2; v_gene: TRBV7-2; abundance: -; len: 15; CDR3aa: CASSATSGSYNEQFF; CDR3nt: TGTGCCAGCAGCGCCACTAGCGGCTCCTACAATGAGCAGTTCTTC
j_gene: TRBJ2-7; d_gene: TRBD2; v_gene: TRBV5-1; abundance: -; len: 16; CDR3aa: CASSQGTSGRAGEQYF; CDR3nt: TGCGCCAGCAGCCAAGGGACTAGCGGGAGGGCAGGCGAGCAGTACTTC
j_gene: TRBJ2-3; d_gene: -; v_gene: TRBV6-5; abundance: -; len: 15; CDR3aa: CATRGGLLKADTQYF; CDR3nt: TGTGCCACCAGGGGGGGGTTACTTAAGGCAGATACGCAGTATTTT
j_gene: TRBJ1-4; d_gene: -; v_gene: TRBV15; abundance: -; len: 14; CDR3aa: CATSVPPRDEKLFF; CDR3nt: TGTGCCACCAGCGTGCCCCCGAGGGATGAAAAACTGTTTTTT
j_gene: TRBJ2-2; d_gene: -; v_gene: TRBV28; abundance: -; len: 13; CDR3aa: CASSITGNRELFF; CDR3nt: TGTGCCAGCAGTATCACAGGGAACCGGGAGCTGTTTTTT
j_gene: TRBJ2-7; d_gene: -; v_gene: TRBV5-1; abundance: -; len: 15; CDR3aa: CASSPETRTPYEQYF; CDR3nt: TGCGCCAGCAGTCCCGAGACTAGAACCCCCTACGAGCAGTACTTC
j_gene: TRBJ1-1; d_gene: -; v_gene: TRBV27; abundance: -; len: 14; CDR3aa: CASSLNTGTTEAFF; CDR3nt: TGTGCCAGCAGTTTGAATACAGGGACCACTGAAGCTTTCTTT
j_gene: TRBJ1-5; d_gene: -; v_gene: TRBV30; abundance: once; len: 14; CDR3aa: CAWGPGVWGQPQHF; CDR3nt: TGTGCCTGGGGCCCGGGGGTTTGGGGTCAGCCCCAGCATTTT
j_gene: TRBJ2-7; d_gene: -; v_gene: TRBV30; abundance: -; len: 16; CDR3aa: CAWSVWGGQGSYEQYF; CDR3nt: TGTGCCTGGAGTGTATGGGGGGGGCAGGGCTCCTACGAGCAGTACTTC
j_gene: TRBJ1-1; d_gene: -; v_gene: TRBV19; abundance: -; len: 13; CDR3aa: CASSLAPYTEAFF; CDR3nt: TGTGCCAGTAGTCTGGCACCCTACACTGAAGCTTTCTTT